This T cell receptor (beta chain) was identified in a study of T cells in Graves' hyperthyroidism and ophthalmopathy (dated by TCRdb to about 2019). The study in broad terms: Peripheral blood samples were taken at initial diagnosis, before any treatment was given. To identify distinguishing TCR V-J signatures, a discovery cohort of 100 patients was used, comprising under 45 with Graves' ophthalmopathy and some 60 with stable Graves' hyperthyroidism. For training and testing, the roughly 97 patients in the discovery cohort were randomly divided in a 7:3 ratio. Prospective prediction of ophthalmopathy was tested in an independent validation cohort consisting of 18 hyperthyroidism patients and some 16 patients who later progressed to ophthalmopathy. In several Graves' hyperthyroidism patients, the study also compared T-cell repertoires from thyroid tissue with T-cell repertoires from blood. Following sampling, methimazole starting at 30 mg daily was given to hyperthyroidism patients, and high-dose intravenous methylprednisolone was given to ophthalmopathy patients. TCR Vbeta CDR3 sequencing of fewer than 150 peripheral blood samples (roughly 41 ophthalmopathy, about 74 hyperthyroidism and roughly 17 progressor patients) is reported in the paper.

Graves' hyperthyroidism was defined as stable when no progression to ophthalmopathy occurred over 18 months of follow-up. Hyperthyroidism patients were newly diagnosed, with disease duration under 2 months, and aged 18 to 65 years. Patients with uncontrolled infections, other autoimmune diseases, pregnancy or lactation were excluded. Clinical symptoms, serum thyroxine and TRAb, thyroid ultrasound, and orbital computed tomography formed the basis for the diagnoses. PBMCs were isolated from about 10 ml of fresh peripheral blood by Ficoll-Paque density gradient centrifugation. Total RNA was extracted with Trizol reagent, and quality was checked on an Agilent 2100 Bioanalyzer. Here is what the overall study found, with its caveats: In validation, the model predicted progression to ophthalmopathy a median of roughly 6.5 months before onset, with over 60% sensitivity and roughly 79% specificity. Ophthalmopathy was separated from stable hyperthyroidism by a 13 V-J signature model, with approximately 85% sensitivity and 81% to 83% specificity obtained in cross-validation and 80%/75% obtained in testing. Sample size was not statistically predetermined, and blinding of investigators to group allocation was not performed. Most expanded thyroid clonotypes (frequency above 0.001) were also found in blood, which suggests that blood repertoires may mirror thyroid immune responses.

This clonotype occurred many times. Its cognate antigen has yet to be identified. Per-nucleotide qualities are absent, and no much larger clonotype sits a single base away. TCR beta CDR3 regions were amplified from RNA transcripts. The first round of RT-PCR for the TCR CDR3 was performed with the HTBI primer set and the Qiagen OneStep RT-PCR kit. The libraries were constructed in a second round of multiplex PCR and then size-selected and purified. Sequencing of the libraries was done on an Illumina HiSeq2000 using paired-end 100 bp reads. The paper's processing steps were these. SOAPnuke was used to process the raw data, removing reads that contained adapters or uncalled bases, had a mean Phred below 15, or lacked an exact match to the constant primer or identifier. COPE v1.2.5 was used to merge high-quality paired reads, and clonotypes were defined as unique nucleotide sequences. Clonotypes were aligned to IMGT TRBV, TRBD and TRBJ reference segments using MiTCR v1.1. Only V-J combinations with frequency above 0.0001, covering about 99% of repertoires, were analysed. A TCS score was defined as the ratio between F50 (clonal expansion) and ExV (chaos), using BLOSUM62-based TCRdist between CDR3 peptides within each V-J. Welch's t-statistics and random forest reduced some 510 V-J features to under 15, which were used in a naive Bayes classifier (R e1071). TCRdb passed the public sequencing reads through fastp at Q25 and MiXCR, retaining productive beta sequences. Merged by CDR3 protein, the rows form single entries marked with the most common genes and DNA. The V and J calls, along with clone size, are taken from TCRdb and not from the paper's own processing. In all, the sample holds about 210,000 distinct CDR3 sequences, and about 15% of those were seen once. Of the sample, around 50% falls within the top ten clones.

The CDR3 sequence holds 18 residues, the cysteine and phenylalanine included. The sequence is cut down to CDR3 DNA, 54 bases in frame from base 1. V sheds 4 bases and J sheds 0 bases, leaving 16 bases between their ends. CDR1 and CDR2, looked up from the germline V gene, are MNHNS and SASEGT. The sequence is built from TRBV6-1 and TRBJ2-6; the D gene remains uncertain. Sample: blood. This sequence originates from a man over 45 with Graves' hyperthyroidism. The DNA is as follows: TGTGCCAGCAGTGCCGACTCCCCTGAGAGCTCTGGGGCCAACGTCCTGACTTTC. Its translation reads: CASSADSPESSGANVLTF.